These T cell receptor beta chains were read from a single sample in a study of blood T cells in healthy people across ages. TCRdb passed the 5' RACE reads through MiXCR, listing each CDR3 protein once. Among roughly 830,000 distinct CDR3 sequences listed, around 62% were seen once. The sample taken for sequencing was blood. These TCRs come from a man under 40 in good health. Each CDR3 is given with its conserved first and last residue. Fields, in order: J gene, clone size, V gene, D gene, CDR3 protein, CDR3 DNA. A D gene is named only where the DNA matches it firmly. Some rows mark clone size as missing; the rest say once, few, many or name a class of expanded clone.

J gene: TRBJ2-1
clone size: many
V gene: TRBV20-1
D gene: TRBD2
CDR3 protein: CSASWGLLAGGSSYNEQFF
CDR3 DNA: TGCAGTGCTAGTTGGGGGTTACTAGCGGGGGGTTCCTCCTACAATGAGCAGTTCTTC

J gene: TRBJ1-4
clone size: .
V gene: TRBV12-3/TRBV12-4
D gene: .
CDR3 protein: CASSFYGEKLFF
CDR3 DNA: TGTGCCAGCAGTTTTTACGGTGAAAAACTGTTTTTT

J gene: TRBJ1-1
clone size: few
V gene: TRBV21-1
D gene: .
CDR3 protein: CASSRTTGTRMNTEAFF
CDR3 DNA: TGTGCCAGCAGCCGAACCACAGGGACCCGTATGAACACTGAAGCTTTCTTT

J gene: TRBJ2-1
clone size: .
V gene: TRBV14
D gene: TRBD2
CDR3 protein: CASSLGLAGGPSEQFF
CDR3 DNA: TGTGCCAGCAGCCTCGGACTAGCGGGGGGGCCGAGTGAGCAGTTCTTC

J gene: TRBJ1-6
clone size: .
V gene: TRBV7-3
D gene: TRBD1
CDR3 protein: CASSSGQGGVSPLHF
CDR3 DNA: TGTGCCAGCAGCTCAGGACAGGGTGGCGTTTCACCCCTCCACTTT

J gene: TRBJ2-5
clone size: .
V gene: TRBV7-2
D gene: .
CDR3 protein: CASSLGATRRETQYF
CDR3 DNA: TGTGCCAGCAGCTTAGGGGCTACCCGGAGGGAGACCCAGTACTTC

J gene: TRBJ1-4
clone size: .
V gene: TRBV15
D gene: .
CDR3 protein: CATSREGTVNEKLFF
CDR3 DNA: TGTGCCACCAGCAGAGAAGGGACGGTTAATGAAAAACTGTTTTTT

J gene: TRBJ2-5
clone size: .
V gene: TRBV6-5
D gene: TRBD1
CDR3 protein: CASSPDRGVGETQYF
CDR3 DNA: TGTGCCAGCAGCCCGGACAGGGGCGTGGGAGAGACCCAGTACTTC

J gene: TRBJ2-1
clone size: .
V gene: TRBV28
D gene: TRBD1
CDR3 protein: CASSPPTGANLHYEQFF
CDR3 DNA: TGTGCCAGCAGTCCCCCGACAGGGGCGAATCTTCACTATGAGCAGTTCTTC

J gene: TRBJ1-1
clone size: .
V gene: TRBV28
D gene: .
CDR3 protein: CASSPWGRGNTEAFF
CDR3 DNA: TGTGCCAGCAGTCCCTGGGGCAGGGGGAACACTGAAGCTTTCTTT

J gene: TRBJ1-6
clone size: .
V gene: TRBV20-1
D gene: .
CDR3 protein: CSAGDWSSYNSPLHF
CDR3 DNA: TGCAGTGCTGGGGACTGGAGCTCCTATAATTCACCCCTCCACTTT

J gene: TRBJ2-7
clone size: .
V gene: TRBV4-2
D gene: .
CDR3 protein: CASSQDTQIVEQYF
CDR3 DNA: TGTGCCAGCAGCCAAGATACCCAGATCGTCGAGCAGTACTTC

J gene: TRBJ2-1
clone size: .
V gene: TRBV12-3/TRBV12-4
D gene: .
CDR3 protein: CASSPHLVRGPRQFF
CDR3 DNA: TGTGCCAGCAGTCCCCACCTGGTCAGGGGCCCTCGGCAGTTCTTC

J gene: TRBJ1-4
clone size: .
V gene: TRBV7-2
D gene: .
CDR3 protein: CASSPGRVSEKLFF
CDR3 DNA: TGTGCCAGCAGCCCAGGGAGAGTGAGTGAAAAACTGTTTTTT

J gene: TRBJ1-6
clone size: .
V gene: TRBV12-3/TRBV12-4
D gene: .
CDR3 protein: CASSLEGGRVSPLHF
CDR3 DNA: TGCGCCAGCAGTTTAGAGGGGGGGCGCGTTTCACCCCTCCACTTT

J gene: TRBJ2-3
clone size: once
V gene: TRBV6-2/TRBV6-3
D gene: TRBD2
CDR3 protein: CASSYSLSGGPLDTQYF
CDR3 DNA: TGTGCCAGCAGTTACTCCCTTAGCGGGGGGCCTTTAGATACGCAGTATTTT

J gene: TRBJ1-4
clone size: .
V gene: TRBV6-5
D gene: TRBD1
CDR3 protein: CASSYVGQGSEKLFF
CDR3 DNA: TGTGCCAGCAGTTACGTCGGACAGGGGAGTGAAAAACTGTTTTTT

J gene: TRBJ2-1
clone size: few
V gene: TRBV20-1
D gene: TRBD2
CDR3 protein: CSAPSGGYNEQFF
CDR3 DNA: TGCAGTGCCCCTAGCGGGGGGTACAATGAGCAGTTCTTC

J gene: TRBJ2-6
clone size: few
V gene: TRBV5-1
D gene: .
CDR3 protein: CASSLGDSGANVLTF
CDR3 DNA: TGCGCCAGCAGCTTGGGTGACTCTGGGGCCAACGTCCTGACTTTC

J gene: TRBJ2-2
clone size: .
V gene: TRBV20-1
D gene: TRBD2
CDR3 protein: CSAPKATSGGGELFF
CDR3 DNA: TGCAGTGCCCCCAAGGCCACTAGCGGCGGTGGGGAGCTGTTTTTT

J gene: TRBJ2-3
clone size: .
V gene: TRBV5-6
D gene: .
CDR3 protein: CASSLGDTAFSDTQYF
CDR3 DNA: TGTGCCAGCAGCTTGGGAGACACTGCCTTCTCCGATACGCAGTATTTT

J gene: TRBJ2-4
clone size: .
V gene: TRBV5-1
D gene: .
CDR3 protein: CASGLQVQYF
CDR3 DNA: TGCGCCAGCGGGTTACAAGTTCAGTACTTC

J gene: TRBJ2-4
clone size: .
V gene: TRBV7-2
D gene: TRBD2
CDR3 protein: CASSLGGWRLAGDEQYF
CDR3 DNA: TGTGCCAGCAGCTTAGGTGGATGGAGGCTAGCGGGGGATGAGCAGTACTTC

J gene: TRBJ2-1
clone size: .
V gene: TRBV6-2/TRBV6-3
D gene: TRBD2
CDR3 protein: CASRTSGGRNEQFF
CDR3 DNA: TGTGCCAGCCGAACTAGCGGGGGGCGGAATGAGCAGTTCTTC

J gene: TRBJ1-6
clone size: .
V gene: TRBV10-3
D gene: .
CDR3 protein: CAISESFTPLHF
CDR3 DNA: TGTGCCATCAGTGAGTCTTTCACACCCCTCCACTTT

J gene: TRBJ1-6
clone size: .
V gene: TRBV4-3
D gene: .
CDR3 protein: CASSQEAAGIQTGNSPLHF
CDR3 DNA: TGCGCCAGCAGCCAAGAGGCGGCGGGGATCCAAACGGGGAATTCACCCCTCCACTTT

J gene: TRBJ1-4
clone size: .
V gene: TRBV7-2
D gene: .
CDR3 protein: CASSTHPGQTNEKLFF
CDR3 DNA: TGTGCCAGCAGCACCCACCCTGGACAGACTAATGAAAAACTGTTTTTT

J gene: TRBJ2-3
clone size: .
V gene: TRBV25-1
D gene: TRBD1
CDR3 protein: CASSAQGIVTDTQYF
CDR3 DNA: TGTGCCAGCAGTGCACAGGGGATCGTCACAGATACGCAGTATTTT

J gene: TRBJ2-5
clone size: once
V gene: TRBV6-6
D gene: .
CDR3 protein: CASSPSSSWLETQYF
CDR3 DNA: TGTGCCAGCAGTCCCAGTAGCAGTTGGTTAGAGACCCAGTACTTC

J gene: TRBJ1-2
clone size: .
V gene: TRBV7-3
D gene: TRBD1
CDR3 protein: CASSQGTGDYGYTF
CDR3 DNA: TGTGCCAGCAGCCAAGGGACAGGGGACTATGGCTACACCTTC

J gene: TRBJ2-3
clone size: few
V gene: TRBV9
D gene: TRBD1
CDR3 protein: CASSVVGQNTDTQYF
CDR3 DNA: TGTGCCAGCAGCGTAGTGGGACAGAACACAGATACGCAGTATTTT

J gene: TRBJ1-4
clone size: once
V gene: TRBV12-3/TRBV12-4
D gene: .
CDR3 protein: CASSRRGGNEKLFF
CDR3 DNA: TGTGCCAGCAGTCGCCGAGGGGGAAATGAAAAACTGTTTTTT

J gene: TRBJ1-2
clone size: once
V gene: TRBV7-8
D gene: .
CDR3 protein: CASSFLDSHANYGYTF
CDR3 DNA: TGTGCCAGCAGCTTTCTAGACAGCCACGCTAACTATGGCTACACCTTC

J gene: TRBJ2-1
clone size: .
V gene: TRBV12-3/TRBV12-4
D gene: .
CDR3 protein: CASSIRRPSAGDEQFF
CDR3 DNA: TGTGCCAGCAGTATTCGACGACCGAGCGCTGGCGATGAGCAGTTCTTC

J gene: TRBJ2-5
clone size: .
V gene: TRBV12-3/TRBV12-4
D gene: TRBD2
CDR3 protein: CASTGLAQETQYF
CDR3 DNA: TGTGCCAGCACCGGACTAGCGCAAGAGACCCAGTACTTC

J gene: TRBJ2-5
clone size: .
V gene: TRBV2
D gene: .
CDR3 protein: CASSRTSLKETQYF
CDR3 DNA: TGTGCCAGCAGCCGGACAAGCCTGAAAGAGACCCAGTACTTC

J gene: TRBJ2-6
clone size: .
V gene: TRBV5-1
D gene: TRBD1
CDR3 protein: CASSLISGQGFSGANVLTF
CDR3 DNA: TGCGCCAGTAGCTTAATTTCTGGACAGGGGTTCTCTGGGGCCAACGTCCTGACTTTC

J gene: TRBJ1-4
clone size: .
V gene: TRBV7-9
D gene: .
CDR3 protein: CASSITGRPNEKLFF
CDR3 DNA: TGTGCCAGCAGCATTACAGGGAGGCCTAATGAAAAACTGTTTTTT

J gene: TRBJ2-5
clone size: .
V gene: TRBV5-1
D gene: .
CDR3 protein: CASSWGTPLGETQYF
CDR3 DNA: TGCGCCAGCAGCTGGGGGACCCCATTGGGAGAGACCCAGTACTTC

J gene: TRBJ2-3
clone size: few
V gene: TRBV29-1
D gene: .
CDR3 protein: CSVYAGTLINTDTQYF
CDR3 DNA: TGCAGCGTCTACGCCGGGACACTGATTAACACAGATACGCAGTATTTT

J gene: TRBJ2-7
clone size: few
V gene: TRBV2
D gene: .
CDR3 protein: CASSPGTSEQYF
CDR3 DNA: TGTGCCAGCAGCCCCGGGACAAGCGAGCAGTACTTC

J gene: TRBJ2-7
clone size: many
V gene: TRBV7-2
D gene: .
CDR3 protein: CASSPYYEQYF
CDR3 DNA: TGTGCCAGCAGCCCGTACTACGAGCAGTACTTC

J gene: TRBJ2-1
clone size: .
V gene: TRBV20-1
D gene: .
CDR3 protein: CSARDIGRGPYNEQFF
CDR3 DNA: TGCAGTGCTAGAGATATAGGACGGGGCCCCTACAATGAGCAGTTCTTC

J gene: TRBJ1-2
clone size: .
V gene: TRBV7-9
D gene: TRBD1
CDR3 protein: CASSPWTGVDYGYTF
CDR3 DNA: TGTGCCAGCAGCCCATGGACAGGGGTGGACTATGGCTACACCTTC

J gene: TRBJ1-2
clone size: .
V gene: TRBV6-2/TRBV6-3
D gene: TRBD1
CDR3 protein: CASSQDRACGYTF
CDR3 DNA: TGTGCCAGCAGTCAAGACAGGGCCTGTGGCTACACCTTC

J gene: TRBJ1-4
clone size: .
V gene: TRBV7-2
D gene: TRBD1
CDR3 protein: CASSLAGQVYEKLFF
CDR3 DNA: TGTGCCAGCAGCCTCGCGGGACAGGTATATGAAAAACTGTTTTTT

J gene: TRBJ1-4
clone size: .
V gene: TRBV7-2
D gene: .
CDR3 protein: CASSLSSGVNEKLFF
CDR3 DNA: TGTGCCAGCAGCTTATCTTCAGGGGTTAATGAAAAACTGTTTTTT

J gene: TRBJ2-1
clone size: few
V gene: TRBV12-5
D gene: .
CDR3 protein: CASGLRVNEQFF
CDR3 DNA: TGTGCTAGTGGTTTGAGGGTAAATGAGCAGTTCTTC

J gene: TRBJ1-2
clone size: .
V gene: TRBV7-9
D gene: .
CDR3 protein: CASSLATSGTAYGYTF
CDR3 DNA: TGTGCCAGCAGCTTAGCTACCTCCGGGACGGCCTATGGCTACACCTTC

J gene: TRBJ2-4
clone size: .
V gene: TRBV6-6
D gene: .
CDR3 protein: CASSSDRNIQYF
CDR3 DNA: TGTGCCAGCAGTTCCGACAGGAACATTCAGTACTTC

J gene: TRBJ2-5
clone size: few
V gene: TRBV27
D gene: .
CDR3 protein: CASSSGLLGETQYF
CDR3 DNA: TGTGCCAGCAGTTCGGGACTCCTCGGGGAGACCCAGTACTTC

J gene: TRBJ1-6
clone size: few
V gene: TRBV12-3/TRBV12-4
D gene: TRBD1
CDR3 protein: CASSTAGTGANSPLHF
CDR3 DNA: TGTGCCAGCAGCACCGCTGGGACAGGGGCTAATTCACCCCTCCACTTT

J gene: TRBJ2-1
clone size: .
V gene: TRBV7-7
D gene: TRBD2
CDR3 protein: CASSLAGPRNEQFF
CDR3 DNA: TGTGCTAGCAGCTTAGCGGGGCCCCGCAATGAGCAGTTCTTC

J gene: TRBJ2-5
clone size: few
V gene: TRBV6-5
D gene: TRBD2
CDR3 protein: CASRLAGGLNEQYF
CDR3 DNA: TGTGCCAGCAGACTAGCGGGGGGGCTTAATGAGCAGTACTTC

J gene: TRBJ2-6
clone size: .
V gene: TRBV5-1
D gene: .
CDR3 protein: CASSSQGTGANVLTF
CDR3 DNA: TGCGCCAGCAGCTCTCAGGGAACTGGGGCCAACGTCCTGACTTTC